One and the same sample provided the 19 T cell receptor beta chains below, sequenced in a study of cytomegalovirus exposure and HLA in healthy donors (dated by TCRdb to 2015 to 2018). To prepare the library, the immunoSEQ multiplex PCR assay was applied. A mixture of 60 forward primers for TCR Vbeta segments and 13 reverse primers for TCR Jbeta segments was used in the multiplex PCR. Held by TCRdb, this immuneACCESS table contains in-frame sequences only and omits some clones. Under half of the omission traces to an unresolved V gene where checked; the cause of the rest is unknown. This sample lists 140,000 to 150,000 clones; roughly four fifths were detected once. The top ten hold around 2.9% of the sample. Sequenced material: PBMCs. These receptors all come from a man aged 35-49 years in good health and CMV-seropositive.

This sequence joins TRBV19 and TRBJ1-2, with 7 bases aligning to TRBD1. V shed 6 bases and J 8 bases; nucleotides not matched to a gene: 18. Germline V gene sequence: CDR1 LNHDA, CDR2 SQIVND (reference sequence). There are 16 residues in the CDR3. CDR3 bases: TGTGCCAGTAGGAGTATGATTGGAGGGGGCTTCTTCGGCTACACCTTC. Protein product: CASRSMIGGGFFGYTF.

The V call is TRBV5-4, the J call TRBJ1-2, with TRBD1 matching over 12 bases. The CDR3 is 16 amino acids. CDR1 and CDR2 (germline): SGHNT, YYREEE (reference sequence). V gave up 4 bases and J gave up 1 base; unmatched junction bases: 5. The CDR3 DNA follows: TGTGCCAGCAGCAGGGGACAGGGGGCCGGTAACTATGGCTACACCTTC. It translates to CASSRGQGAGNYGYTF.

The chain employs TRBV11-3 and TRBJ2-3; 11 nucleotides align to TRBD2. The J segment lost 5 bases and the V segment lost 5 bases, leaving 9 bases of the junction unmatched. In germline, CDR1 is SGHNT, CDR2 YENEEA. The CDR3 has 16 residues. CDR3 region: CASSRGLAGVQDTQYF. The CDR3 nucleotides read TGTGCCAGCAGCAGAGGACTAGCGGGCGTACAAGATACGCAGTATTTT. Looking up the rest from reference TRBV11-3 and TRBJ2-3 gives the full variable domain: EAGVVQSPRYKIIEKKQPVAFWCNPISGHNTLYWYLQNLGQGPELLIRYENEEAVDDSQLPKDRFSAERLKGVDSTLKIQPAELGDSAVYLCASSRGLAGVQDTQYFGPGTRLTVL.

The chain couples TRBV19 to TRBJ1-1, with no clear D. Germline CDR1 LNHDA, CDR2 SQIVND (reference sequence). With 5 bases removed from V and 10 bases from J, the gap between germline ends came to 11 bases. The CDR3 is 11 amino acids. Here the CDR3 DNA reads TGTGCCAGTAGTCGGGAGGCCGGAGCTTTCTTT. It specifies CASSREAGAFF. The whole variable domain, filled in from reference TRBV19 and TRBJ1-1, reads DGGITQSPKYLFRKEGQNVTLSCEQNLNHDAMYWYRQDPGQGLRLIYYSQIVNDFQKGDIAEGYSVSREKKESFPLTVTSAQKNPTAFYLCASSREAGAFFGQGTRLTVV.

The chain uses TRBV4-1 and TRBJ2-5; TRBD1 agrees at 10 bases. There are 16 residues in the CDR3. V shed 1 base and J 5 bases; nucleotides not matched to a gene: 7. CDR1 MGHRA and CDR2 YSYEKL come from the germline V gene. The CDR3 sequence: CASSQGQDRGWETQYF. As DNA, the CDR3 is TGCGCCAGCAGCCAAGGCCAGGACAGGGGGTGGGAGACCCAGTACTTC.

The table lists this clone with a few counts. The J gene is TRBJ2-3, the V gene TRBV5-1; no reliable D call. There are 15 residues in the CDR3. V gave up 5 bases and J gave up 0 bases, with 13 bases separating them. Germline V CDR1 and CDR2: SGHRS, YFSETQ. The CDR3 nucleotides are TGCGCCAGCAGGTTCATAGTATCTAGCACAGATACGCAGTATTTT. Protein: CASRFIVSSTDTQYF. Drawing the rest from reference TRBV5-1 and TRBJ2-3, the complete variable domain is KAGVTQTPRYLIKTRGQQVTLSCSPISGHRSVSWYQQTPGQGLQFLFEYFSETQRNKGNFPGRFSGRQFSNSRSEMNVSTLELGDSALYLCASRFIVSSTDTQYFGPGTRLTVL.

The CDR3 here is CASSLGSSGSTYEQYF. As DNA, the CDR3 is TGTGCCAGCAGCTTAGGTTCTAGCGGGAGTACCTACGAGCAGTACTTC. The chain carries TRBV11-1 and TRBJ2-7; TRBD2 matches at 10 bases. The V and J ends lost 1 base and 2 bases, in that order; junction bases with no gene match: 5. Germline V gene data show CDR1 as SGHAT and CDR2 as FQDESV (reference sequence). This CDR3 has 16 residues.

The chain links TRBV10-3 to TRBJ1-5, with D unresolved. V lost 9 bases and J 1 base, leaving 10 bases between the germline ends. Per the germline V gene, CDR1 is ENHRY and CDR2 is SYGVKD. The CDR3 has 13 residues. This CDR3 reads CAIGRESNQPQHF. As DNA, the CDR3 is TGTGCCATAGGGAGGGAGAGCAATCAGCCCCAGCATTTT.

The chain links TRBV27 to TRBJ1-2; TRBD1 is a possible D gene (6 bases). V was cut by 2 bases and J by 5 bases, with 12 bases left in between. Germline CDR1 MNHEY, CDR2 SMNVEV (reference sequence). The CDR3 consists of 14 residues. The CDR3 nucleotides are TGTGCCAGCAGTTTAGGCACAGGGAAGTATGGCTACACCTTC. Translating gives CASSLGTGKYGYTF.

The sample holds a few counts of this clone. The chain has TRBV30 and TRBJ2-6; no clear D. Germline V gene data show CDR1 as GTSNPN and CDR2 as SVGIG (reference sequence). V was cut by 8 bases and J by 1 base, with 12 bases left in between. CDR3 size: 14 residues. The CDR3 loop is CAGNLQSGANVLTF. CDR3 in DNA: TGTGCCGGAAACTTACAGTCTGGGGCCAACGTCCTGACTTTC.

The chain recombines TRBV7-6 with TRBJ2-1, with a weak D call TRBD2 (5 bases). V was clipped by 5 bases and J by 7 bases, with 21 bases between them. Germline CDR1 and CDR2: SGHVS and FNYEAQ. The length of the CDR3 is 16 residues. The CDR3: CASSPRSGPELNEQFF. For the CDR3, the DNA is TGTGCCAGCAGCCCCCGGAGCGGTCCAGAATTGAATGAGCAGTTCTTC.

V usage is TRBV18 and J usage is TRBJ1-5, with unresolved D. V dropped 2 bases and J dropped 1 base, with 3 bases sitting between them. CDR3 length: 13 amino acids. In germline, CDR1 is KGHSH, CDR2 LQKENI. The CDR3 nucleotides are TGTGCCAGCTCACCAACAAGCAATCAGCCCCAGCATTTT. Translated, it gives CASSPTSNQPQHF.

This chain connects TRBV10-3 to TRBJ2-7, with TRBD2 matching over 10 bases. The CDR3 length is 16 residues. The V segment lost 3 bases and the J segment 2 bases; nucleotides outside the gene matches: 7. Germline V gene sequence: CDR1 ENHRY, CDR2 SYGVKD. The CDR3 bases are TGTGCCATCAGTGACCGGACTAGCGGAGTCCCCTACGAGCAGTACTTC. It specifies CAISDRTSGVPYEQYF.

This clone was recorded only once. The V gene is TRBV7-9, the J gene TRBJ2-7; D might be TRBD2 (5 bases). CDR1 is SEHNR and CDR2 is FQNEAQ in the germline V gene (reference sequence). This CDR3 has 15 amino acids. V was pared by 2 bases and J by 1 base, with 12 bases between. CDR3 DNA sequence: TGTGCCAGCAGCTTACTCGGGATCGGGTCCTACGAGCAGTACTTC. Protein product: CASSLLGIGSYEQYF.

The sample holds one count of this clone. The chain joins TRBV18 to TRBJ2-7; 9 positions match TRBD1. CDR3 length: 18 residues. The J segment lost 0 bases and the V segment lost 3 bases, leaving 12 bases of the junction unmatched. From germline, CDR1 is KGHSH and CDR2 LQKENI. As DNA, the CDR3 is TGTGCCAGCTCACCCCGTCCCGGGACAGGGTCGGCCTCCTACGAGCAGTACTTC. Encoded protein: CASSPRPGTGSASYEQYF.

This clone counts as medium-sized (0.01 to 0.1%). This chain connects TRBV19 to TRBJ1-5, with a possible D match to TRBD1 (6 bases). The CDR3 contains 17 residues. Trimming left V 3 bases short and J 0 bases short, with 15 bases between. Germline-derived CDR1 and CDR2 are LNHDA and SQIVND (reference sequence). The CDR3 loop is CASSMWGRGDSNQPQHF. The CDR3 DNA sequence: TGTGCCAGTAGTATGTGGGGCAGGGGAGATAGCAATCAGCCCCAGCATTTT.

This rearrangement joins TRBV28 to TRBJ2-1; 7 positions agree with TRBD1. Unmatched junction bases numbered 11, after V lost 3 bases and J lost 3 bases. This CDR3 region has 17 residues. Germline CDR1 reads MDHEN; CDR2 reads SYDVKM. CDR3 sequence: CASSFGVSRGIYNEQFF. The CDR3 DNA sequence: TGTGCCAGCAGTTTTGGTGTGTCCAGGGGGATCTACAATGAGCAGTTCTTC.

DNA for the CDR3: TGTGCCAGCAGACCCGACAGGGGGTCCTACGAGCAGTACTTC. Its protein product is CASRPDRGSYEQYF. The V and J genes are TRBV28 and TRBJ2-7; TRBD1 agrees at 9 bases. V shed 6 bases, J shed 1 base, and the junction held 4 bases outside the gene matches. The V gene's germline CDR1 is MDHEN and CDR2 SYDVKM. This CDR3 contains 14 residues.

The chain is built from TRBV11-1 and TRBJ2-5; D is unresolved. The CDR3 spans 13 residues. Germline-derived CDR1 and CDR2 are SGHAT and FQDESV (reference sequence). Trimming cost V 0 bases and J 5 bases, with 7 bases left between them. In DNA form, the CDR3 reads TGTGCCAGCAGCTTAGCTCGTAGTGAGACCCAGTACTTC. Amino acids: CASSLARSETQYF.